This is a list of T cell receptor beta chains from one sample in a study of T-cell reconstitution after alpha-beta-depleted transplantation in children. Each CDR3 protein gets one entry after TCRdb re-called the PCR reads with MiXCR. Of hundreds of thousands of distinct CDR3 sequences listed, roughly 23% are singletons. Sequencing used PBMCs, mostly from graft donor cells, obtained 360 days after TCRalphabeta/CD19-depleted stem cell transplant. The receptors come from a boy less than two years old who had a stem cell transplant for acute myeloid leukemia, so the T cells may come from the graft donor. Both conserved end residues are part of each CDR3. A D gene is named only where the DNA matches it firmly. Clone size is shown for a subset of rows, as once, few, many or a class of expanded clone.

d_gene,v_gene,j_gene,abundance,CDR3nt,CDR3aa
-,TRBV6-5,TRBJ1-1,few,TGTGCCAGCAGTTACTCGAGTAAGGCCCAGGGTTGGTACACTGAAGCTTTCTTT,CASSYSSKAQGWYTEAFF
-,TRBV5-6,TRBJ1-5,few,TGTGCCAGCAGCTGGGGAGGGGACGCCCCGTGGCCCCAGCATTTT,CASSWGGDAPWPQHF
-,TRBV20-1,TRBJ1-1,many,TGCAGTGCTAGAGATCCCCTCCGGGGCAAGAACACTGAAGCTTTCTTT,CSARDPLRGKNTEAFF
TRBD1,TRBV3-1,TRBJ1-2,once,TGTGCCAGCAGCCATAAGGACAGGGAGTATGGCTACACCTTC,CASSHKDREYGYTF
-,TRBV4-2,TRBJ1-2,many,TGTGCCAGCAGCCGTCCCGGGACAATCGCCTCCTACACCTTC,CASSRPGTIASYTF
-,TRBV25-1,TRBJ2-1,few,TGTGCCAGCAGTACTCACAGGGCGGGGTACGATGAGCAGTTCTTC,CASSTHRAGYDEQFF
-,TRBV7-9,TRBJ1-5,many,TGTGCCAGCAGCCGGAAAAATCAGCCCCAGCATTTT,CASSRKNQPQHF
-,TRBV28,TRBJ2-2,many,TGTGCCAGCAGTTTAATCCTCTTTGACATCGCCGCCGGGGAGCTGTTTTTT,CASSLILFDIAAGELFF
TRBD1,TRBV28,TRBJ1-6,few,TGTGCCAGCAGTTACAGGGGCTCCTATAATTCACCCCTCCACTTT,CASSYRGSYNSPLHF
-,TRBV4-3,TRBJ1-1,few,TGCGCCAGCAGCCAAGATTCCGGGGGCTGGACTGAAGCTTTCTTT,CASSQDSGGWTEAFF
-,TRBV3-1,TRBJ1-2,many,TGTGCCAGCAGCCCTCGGATGGACATCTATAACTATGGCTACACCTTC,CASSPRMDIYNYGYTF
-,TRBV25-1,TRBJ2-5,-,TGTGCCAGCAATCGATACACCCAAGAGACCCAGTACTTC,CASNRYTQETQYF
-,TRBV12-3/TRBV12-4,TRBJ1-3,many,TGTGCCAGCAGTATCGGGAATCGGGGAAACACCATATATTTT,CASSIGNRGNTIYF
TRBD2,TRBV4-3,TRBJ2-5,-,TGCGCCAGCAGCCACGGACTAGCGGGGGGGCCAGAGACCCAGTACTTC,CASSHGLAGGPETQYF
-,TRBV6-2/TRBV6-3,TRBJ1-3,many,TGTGCCAGCAGTTACCGAACAGGGAGAAGCTCTGGAAACACCATATATTTT,CASSYRTGRSSGNTIYF
-,TRBV5-1,TRBJ2-3,-,TGCGCCAGCAGTCCTGGAGACAGTTTCACAGATACGCAGAATTTT,CASSPGDSFTDTQNF
-,TRBV20-1,TRBJ2-3,-,TGCAGTGTAAGCCGGGAGATAGTGTATACGCAGTATTTT,CSVSREIVYTQYF
TRBD2,TRBV14,TRBJ2-2,-,TGTGCCAGCAGACGGACTAGCGGGAACACCGGGGAGCTGTTTTTT,CASRRTSGNTGELFF
-,TRBV30,TRBJ1-1,few,TGTGCCTGGACGGTCAGGGATGGGACTGAAGCTTTCTTT,CAWTVRDGTEAFF
-,TRBV10-3,TRBJ2-3,-,TGTGCCATCAGTGAGTCTACCGACCCCACAGATACGCAGTATTTT,CAISESTDPTDTQYF
-,TRBV5-1,TRBJ2-2,many,TGCGCCAGCAGCCTGGATCTCAACACCGGGGAGCTGTTTTTT,CASSLDLNTGELFF
-,TRBV25-1,TRBJ2-7,many,TGTGCCAGCAGTGAACGAGGATACTACGAGCAGTACTTC,CASSERGYYEQYF
-,TRBV12-3/TRBV12-4,TRBJ2-7,-,-,CASSFGAGVYEQYF
-,TRBV20-1,TRBJ2-2,-,TGCAGTGCTAGTAAGAACAGATCCACCGGGGAGCTGTTTTTT,CSASKNRSTGELFF
TRBD1,TRBV4-1,TRBJ1-6,few,TGCGCCAGCAGCCGTACACCGGGACAGGGGGCGCTAGGGTCACCCCTCCACTTT,CASSRTPGQGALGSPLHF
-,TRBV6-1,TRBJ2-1,-,TGTGCCAGCACCCGGGACATTAACAATGAGCAGTTCTTC,CASTRDINNEQFF
TRBD2,TRBV4-3,TRBJ2-7,-,TGCGCCAGCAGCCAAGGGGCCCTACCGGGACTAGCCTACGAGCAGTACTTC,CASSQGALPGLAYEQYF
TRBD1,TRBV5-1,TRBJ2-7,-,TGCGCCAGCAGGCTCCGGGACAGGGGCCACGAGCAGTACTTC,CASRLRDRGHEQYF
-,TRBV10-3,TRBJ2-1,-,TGTGCCATCAGTGAGAGTTCCCCAGAGCAGTTCTTC,CAISESSPEQFF
-,TRBV5-1,TRBJ2-1,many,TGCGCCAGCAGCTCAACTAGGGACTACAATGAGCAGTTCTTC,CASSSTRDYNEQFF
-,TRBV29-1,TRBJ2-7,many,TGCAGCGTTGAAGAAACAGGGCTTTCCTACGAGCAGTACTTC,CSVEETGLSYEQYF
TRBD2,TRBV11-2,TRBJ2-3,many,TGTGCCAGCAGCACCCAGGTCGGGCGACGGACTAGCGGGAGCACAGATACGCAGTATTTT,CASSTQVGRRTSGSTDTQYF
-,TRBV4-2,TRBJ1-4,few,TGTGCCAGCAGCCAAGATAAGGGGAGAGATGAAAAACTGTTTTTT,CASSQDKGRDEKLFF
-,TRBV20-1,TRBJ2-5,many,TGCAGTGCTAGCCTCCCGGGGGAGGAGACCCAGTACTTC,CSASLPGEETQYF
-,TRBV12-3/TRBV12-4,TRBJ1-1,many,TGTGCCAGCAGACGAGGGGCGAACACTGAAGCTTTCTTT,CASRRGANTEAFF
TRBD2,TRBV7-3,TRBJ2-7,few,TGTGCCAGCAGCTTCCTATATCCGGGACTAGCGGAGTCCTACGAGCAGTACTTC,CASSFLYPGLAESYEQYF
-,TRBV12-3/TRBV12-4,TRBJ2-2,many,TGTGCCAGCAGTTTGAGGGCCGGGGAGCTGTTTTTT,CASSLRAGELFF
TRBD1,TRBV5-1,TRBJ2-2,many,TGCGCCAGCAGCGGGGGACAGGACACCGGGGAGCTGTTTTTT,CASSGGQDTGELFF
TRBD1,TRBV4-3,TRBJ2-7,-,TGCGCCAGCAGCCAAGATGGAGGGGACAGGGGCTCCTACGAGCAGTACTTC,CASSQDGGDRGSYEQYF
-,TRBV29-1,TRBJ1-1,few,TGCAGCGCGGGGGCCCAGAACACTGAAGCTTTCTTT,CSAGAQNTEAFF
-,TRBV7-8,TRBJ2-5,few,TGTGCCAGCAGCTTAAGGCGGAAAGAGACCCAGTACTTC,CASSLRRKETQYF
TRBD1,TRBV25-1,TRBJ2-3,-,TGTGCCAGCAGTCCCCGGGCAGGGGGCGCAGATACGCAGTATTTT,CASSPRAGGADTQYF
-,TRBV28,TRBJ1-5,many,TGTGCCAGCAGTTTAATCGAATATCAGCCCCAGCATTTT,CASSLIEYQPQHF
-,TRBV30,TRBJ2-3,many,TGTGCCTGCCAGGGCCGCGATACGCAGTATTTT,CACQGRDTQYF
TRBD1,TRBV20-1,TRBJ2-3,few,TGCAGTGCTAGAGATCCGGGGGGGACAGGGGAGAGAGATACGCAGTATTTT,CSARDPGGTGERDTQYF
-,TRBV29-1,TRBJ2-3,-,TGCAGCGTGGAGGGAGGTTCCACAGATACGCAGTATTTT,CSVEGGSTDTQYF
-,TRBV28,TRBJ2-3,-,TGTGCCAGCAGTTACACCGGGGCGAAAGATACGCAGTATTTT,CASSYTGAKDTQYF
-,TRBV20-1,TRBJ2-7,many,TGCAGTGCTAGGGATTCTTCAATGCACGAGCAGTACTTC,CSARDSSMHEQYF
-,TRBV13,TRBJ2-2,many,TGTGCCAGCAGCTTACAGGCCTACACCGGGGAGCTGTTTTTT,CASSLQAYTGELFF
TRBD1,TRBV7-2,TRBJ2-7,-,TGTGCCAGCAGCTTAACGACTCCGGGACAGGGACTCTACGAGCAGTACTTC,CASSLTTPGQGLYEQYF
-,TRBV4-1,TRBJ1-1,few,TGCGCCAGCAGCCATCCAGGGGCCGGGAACACTGAAGCTTTCTTT,CASSHPGAGNTEAFF
TRBD1,TRBV4-1,TRBJ2-2,many,TGCGCCAGCAGCCAAGGTCCGACAGGGTGGCGCGACACCGGGGAGCTGTTTTTT,CASSQGPTGWRDTGELFF
TRBD1,TRBV12-3/TRBV12-4,TRBJ2-5,-,TGTGCCAGCAGTGGTGCAGGGGGCCAGGTGGGAGAGACCCAGTACTTC,CASSGAGGQVGETQYF
-,TRBV12-3/TRBV12-4,TRBJ2-5,few,TGTGCCAGCAGTTTCAAGTACCAAGAGACCCAGTACTTC,CASSFKYQETQYF